Presented here are 12 T cell receptor beta chains from one specimen sequenced in a study of T cell repertoires in cytomegalovirus infection. The antigens for these receptors are not known. TCRdb reanalysed the reads using MiXCR and keeps one entry per CDR3 protein. This sample yields roughly 340,000 distinct CDR3 sequences, of which 25% to 30% are seen a single time; roughly 20% belongs to the top ten. The source was cultured PBMCs, collected from culture after CMV antigen stimulation. These TCRs come from a human donor in good health (CMV status not recorded). Some clones in this sample may be carry-over from other donors' samples.

This clonotype appeared a few times. The CDR3 sequence: CASSFGGPSQETQYF. CDR3 DNA sequence: TGTGCCAGCAGTTTCGGCGGGCCTAGCCAAGAGACCCAGTACTTC. This chain joins TRBV28 and TRBJ2-5; tentatively, D is TRBD2 (5 bases). The CDR3 has 15 amino acids. V dropped 3 bases and J dropped 1 base, with 12 bases sitting between them. CDR1 MDHEN and CDR2 SYDVKM come from the germline V gene.

The chain employs TRBV7-6 and TRBJ2-1; weak D call: TRBD1 (8 bases). V lost 5 bases and J 9 bases, leaving 11 bases between the germline ends. This CDR3 comprises 12 residues. CDR1 is SGHVS, CDR2 FNYEAQ, per germline. The CDR3 coding sequence is TGTGCCAGCAGCACAGGGGGGGGTGAGCAGTTCTTC. Amino acid sequence: CASSTGGGEQFF. Looking up the rest from reference TRBV7-6 and TRBJ2-1 gives the full variable domain: GAGVSQSPRYKVTKRGQDVALRCDPISGHVSLYWYRQALGQGPEFLTYFNYEAQQDKSGLPNDRFSAERPEGSISTLTIQRTEQRDSAMYRCASSTGGGEQFFGPGTRLTVL.

J is TRBJ1-1 and V is TRBV2, with 7 positions matching TRBD1. Germline V CDR1 and CDR2: SNHLY, FYNNEI. V was pared by 4 bases and J by 6 bases, with 5 bases of the junction left unmatched. The length of the CDR3 is 13 residues. Here the CDR3 reads CASSATGVPEAFF. Written as DNA, the CDR3 is TGTGCCAGCAGTGCAACAGGGGTCCCTGAAGCTTTCTTT.

The chain joins TRBV7-3 to TRBJ2-5, with D unclear. Germline V lookup: CDR1 SGHTA, CDR2 FQGTGA. Trimming left V 5 bases short and J 1 base short, with 11 bases between. The length of the CDR3 is 14 residues. DNA for the CDR3: TGTGCCAGCAGCCGAGACTCGGGCCAAGAGACCCAGTACTTC. This encodes CASSRDSGQETQYF. Complete variable domain (other parts from reference TRBV7-3 and TRBJ2-5): GAGVSQTPSNKVTEKGKYVELRCDPISGHTALYWYRQSLGQGPEFLIYFQGTGAADDSGLPNDRFFAVRPEGSVSTLKIQRTERGDSAVYLCASSRDSGQETQYFGPGTRLLVL.

This clonotype was seen a few times. The chain joins TRBV5-8 to TRBJ2-5, with unresolved D. The V end was cut by 2 bases, the J end by 5 bases, with 16 bases between. CDR1 and CDR2 (germline): SGHTS, YDEGEE. The CDR3 length is 15 residues. The CDR3 reads CASSFGPGEGETQYF. The DNA of the CDR3 is TGTGCCAGCAGCTTCGGACCGGGCGAAGGCGAGACCCAGTACTTC.

This chain links TRBV6-1 with TRBJ1-2; TRBD1 matches at 8 bases. The germline CDR1 and CDR2 sequences are MNHNS and SASEGT. CDR3 length equals 14 residues. The V gene end was trimmed by 6 bases and the J gene end by 4 bases; junction bases not matched to a gene: 7. Here the CDR3 DNA reads TGTGCCAGCAGCGCAGGGGGCTCTTTCTATGGCTACACCTTC. This gives the protein CASSAGGSFYGYTF.

This clonotype was picked up a small number of times. This chain links TRBV27 with TRBJ2-1, with a tentative D call TRBD2 (5 bases). V was trimmed by 5 bases and J by 6 bases, leaving 14 bases between them. The germline gives CDR1 MNHEY, CDR2 SMNVEV (reference sequence). The CDR3 extends over 14 amino acids. CDR3 nucleotide sequence: TGTGCCAGCAGTCGGAGCGGCTCCATCAATGAGCAGTTCTTC. It encodes CASSRSGSINEQFF.

The rearrangement joins TRBV15 to TRBJ2-7; no reliable D call. The V end was cut by 0 bases, the J end by 7 bases, with 13 bases between. The CDR3 length is 14 residues. Germline loops: CDR1 LNHNV, CDR2 YYDKDF (reference sequence). The CDR3, as DNA: TGTGCCACCAGCAGAGATCGGGCAGGCGGAGAGCAGTACTTC. Protein product: CATSRDRAGGEQYF.

The chain carries TRBV7-9 and TRBJ2-7; D is ambiguous. Germline CDR1 is SEHNR and CDR2 is FQNEAQ (reference sequence). This CDR3 is built from 14 residues. V was clipped by 1 base and J by 5 bases, with 12 bases between them. DNA of the CDR3: TGTGCCAGCAGCTTAGTAAAGGACGCTGACGAGCAGTACTTC. Its protein is CASSLVKDADEQYF.

The rearrangement uses TRBV30 and TRBJ2-7, with TRBD2 matching 11 bases. Germline V gene data show CDR1 as GTSNPN and CDR2 as SVGIG (reference sequence). Trimming took 6 bases from V and 0 from J; bases not matched to a gene: 10. The CDR3 has 16 amino acids. CDR3 coding DNA: TGTGCCTGTCTTAGCGGGAGGGCCTTGAGCTCCTACGAGCAGTACTTC. This gives the protein CACLSGRALSSYEQYF.

V gene TRBV7-3 combines with J gene TRBJ2-2; 8 bases are shared with TRBD1. This CDR3 has 16 residues. From germline, CDR1 is SGHTA and CDR2 FQGTGA. Unmatched junction bases numbered 10, after V lost 5 bases and J lost 5 bases. CDR3 protein: CASSVGQGAFTGELFF. The CDR3 DNA sequence: TGTGCCAGCAGCGTCGGCCAGGGGGCTTTTACCGGGGAGCTGTTTTTT.

The table lists this clonotype with many counts. CDR3 in amino acids: CASSQNLAGGMTETQYF. CDR3 in DNA: TGTGCCAGCAGCCAAAATCTAGCGGGGGGTATGACAGAGACCCAGTACTTC. The rearrangement links TRBV3-1 to TRBJ2-5; TRBD2 agrees at 11 bases. The CDR3 has 17 amino acids. J was trimmed by 4 bases and V by 2 bases; bases with no gene match: 9. CDR1 and CDR2 (germline): LGHDT, YNNKEL (reference sequence).